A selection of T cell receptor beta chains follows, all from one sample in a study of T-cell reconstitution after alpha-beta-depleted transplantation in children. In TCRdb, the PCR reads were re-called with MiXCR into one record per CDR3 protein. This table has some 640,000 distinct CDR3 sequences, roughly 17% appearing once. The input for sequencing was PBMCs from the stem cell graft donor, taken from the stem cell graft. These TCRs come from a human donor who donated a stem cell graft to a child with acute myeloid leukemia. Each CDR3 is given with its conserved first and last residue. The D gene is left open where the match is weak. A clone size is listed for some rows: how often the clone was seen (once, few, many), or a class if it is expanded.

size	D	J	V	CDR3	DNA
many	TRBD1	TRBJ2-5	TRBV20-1	CSARPLRTGVEETQYF	TGCAGTGCTCGCCCTCTGAGGACAGGTGTCGAAGAGACCCAGTACTTC
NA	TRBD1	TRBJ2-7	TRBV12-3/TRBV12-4	CASSKGTGRYEQYF	TGTGCCAGCAGCAAGGGGACAGGGCGCTACGAGCAGTACTTC
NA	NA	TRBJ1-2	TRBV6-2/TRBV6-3	CASSYYLVGGPDNYGYTF	TGTGCCAGCAGTTACTACCTCGTTGGAGGGCCGGATAACTATGGCTACACCTTC
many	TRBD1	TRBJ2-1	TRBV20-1	CSARPGQGANEQFF	TGCAGTGCTAGACCGGGACAGGGGGCAAATGAGCAGTTCTTC
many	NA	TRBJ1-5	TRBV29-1	CSVGGGVGNQPQHF	TGCAGCGTTGGGGGTGGGGTCGGCAATCAGCCCCAGCATTTT
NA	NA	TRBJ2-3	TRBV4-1	CASSPRTASSDTQYF	TGCGCCAGCAGCCCGAGGACAGCCTCGTCGGATACGCAGTATTTT
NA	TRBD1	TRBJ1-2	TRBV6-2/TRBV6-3	CASSPGTGKELYGYTF	TGTGCCAGCAGTCCCGGGACAGGGAAGGAGCTTTATGGCTACACCTTC
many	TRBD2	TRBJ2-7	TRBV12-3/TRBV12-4	CASSLWLAGYEQYF	TGTGCCAGCAGTTTGTGGCTAGCGGGTTACGAGCAGTACTTC
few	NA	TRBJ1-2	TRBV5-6	CASSEIQTANYGYTF	TGTGCCAGCAGCGAAATACAAACAGCGAACTATGGCTACACCTTC
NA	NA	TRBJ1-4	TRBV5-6	CASSASWEKLFF	TGTGCCAGCAGCGCCTCATGGGAAAAACTGTTTTTT
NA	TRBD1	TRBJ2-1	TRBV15	CATSRVPWGTGDNEQFF	TGTGCCACCAGCAGAGTCCCGTGGGGGACAGGGGATAATGAGCAGTTCTTC